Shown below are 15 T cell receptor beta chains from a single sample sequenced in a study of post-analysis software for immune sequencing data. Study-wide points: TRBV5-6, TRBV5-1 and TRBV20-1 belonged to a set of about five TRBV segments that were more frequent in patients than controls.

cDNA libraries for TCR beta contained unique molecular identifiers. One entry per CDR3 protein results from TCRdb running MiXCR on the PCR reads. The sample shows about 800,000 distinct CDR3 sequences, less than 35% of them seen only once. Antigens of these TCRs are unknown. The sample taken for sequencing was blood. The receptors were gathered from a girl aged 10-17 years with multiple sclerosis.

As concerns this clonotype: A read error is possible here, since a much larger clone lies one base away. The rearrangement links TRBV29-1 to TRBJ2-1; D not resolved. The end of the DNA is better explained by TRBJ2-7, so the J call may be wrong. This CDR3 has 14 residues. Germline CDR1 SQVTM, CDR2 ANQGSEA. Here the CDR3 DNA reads TGCAGCGTTGATGGCGGCAGCTCCTACAATGAGCAGTACTTC. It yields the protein CSVDGGSSYNEQYF.

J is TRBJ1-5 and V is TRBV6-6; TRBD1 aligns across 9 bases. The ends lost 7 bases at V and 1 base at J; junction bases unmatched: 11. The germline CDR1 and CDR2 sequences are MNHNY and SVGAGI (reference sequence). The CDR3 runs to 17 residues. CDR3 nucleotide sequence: TGTGCCAGCAATTTTGGACAGGGGAGCAGGAGCAATCAGCCCCAGCATTTT. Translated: CASNFGQGSRSNQPQHF.

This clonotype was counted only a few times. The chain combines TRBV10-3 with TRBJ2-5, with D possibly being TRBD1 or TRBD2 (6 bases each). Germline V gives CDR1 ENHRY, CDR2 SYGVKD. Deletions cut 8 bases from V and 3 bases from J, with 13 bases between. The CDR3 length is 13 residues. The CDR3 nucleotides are TGTGCCATCGGGGTGGGGGGCGAAGAGACCCAGTACTTC. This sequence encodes CAIGVGGEETQYF.

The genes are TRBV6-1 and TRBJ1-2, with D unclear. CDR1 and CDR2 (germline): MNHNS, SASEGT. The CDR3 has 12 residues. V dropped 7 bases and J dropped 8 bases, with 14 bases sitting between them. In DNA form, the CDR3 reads TGTGCCAGCAATTACGCGGCGACCGGCTACACCTTC. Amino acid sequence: CASNYAATGYTF.

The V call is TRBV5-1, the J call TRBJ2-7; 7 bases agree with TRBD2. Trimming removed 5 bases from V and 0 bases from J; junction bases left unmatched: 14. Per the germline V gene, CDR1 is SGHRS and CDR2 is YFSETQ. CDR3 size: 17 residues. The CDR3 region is CASSWLVASGSSYEQYF. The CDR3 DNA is TGCGCCAGCAGTTGGCTCGTCGCTAGCGGAAGCTCCTACGAGCAGTACTTC.

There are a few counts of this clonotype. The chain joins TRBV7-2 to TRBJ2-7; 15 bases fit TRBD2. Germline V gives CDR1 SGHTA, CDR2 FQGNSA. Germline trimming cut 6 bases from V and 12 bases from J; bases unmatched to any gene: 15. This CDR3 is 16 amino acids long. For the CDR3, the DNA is TGTGCCAGCAGTCCATCCCCCCGGACTAGCGGGAGGGTAGGGTACTTC. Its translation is CASSPSPRTSGRVGYF. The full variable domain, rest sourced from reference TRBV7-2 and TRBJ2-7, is GAGVSQSPSNKVTEKGKDVELRCDPISGHTALYWYRQSLGQGLEFLIYFQGNSAPDKSGLPSDRFSAERTGGSVSTLTIQRTQQEDSAVYLCASSPSPRTSGRVGYFGPGTRLTVT.

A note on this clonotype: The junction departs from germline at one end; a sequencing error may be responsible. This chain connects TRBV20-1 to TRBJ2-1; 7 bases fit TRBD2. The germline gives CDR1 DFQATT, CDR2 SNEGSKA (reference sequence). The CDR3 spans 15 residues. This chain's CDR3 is CSTRDPSGAFNEQFF. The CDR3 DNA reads TGCAGTACTAGAGATCCGAGCGGGGCCTTCAATGAGCAGTTCTTC.

The CDR3 loop reads CSARASSGYDYEQYF. In DNA, the CDR3 is TGCAGTGCTAGAGCATCTAGCGGGTATGACTACGAGCAGTACTTC. The chain combines TRBV20-1 with TRBJ2-7; 8 bases are shared with TRBD2. The germline CDR1 and CDR2 sequences are DFQATT and SNEGSKA (reference sequence). The CDR3 spans 15 residues. With V trimmed by 1 base and J by 3 bases, 8 bases remained unmatched.

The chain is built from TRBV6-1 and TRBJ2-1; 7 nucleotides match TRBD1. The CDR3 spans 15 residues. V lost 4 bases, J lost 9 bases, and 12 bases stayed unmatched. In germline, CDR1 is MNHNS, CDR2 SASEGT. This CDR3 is CASSARTGSIGEQFF. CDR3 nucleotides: TGTGCCAGCAGTGCAAGGACAGGATCCATAGGTGAGCAGTTCTTC.

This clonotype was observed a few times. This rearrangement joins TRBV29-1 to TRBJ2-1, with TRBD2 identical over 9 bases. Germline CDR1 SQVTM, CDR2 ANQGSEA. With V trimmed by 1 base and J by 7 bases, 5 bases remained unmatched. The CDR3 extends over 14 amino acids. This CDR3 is CSVEVAGGLNEQFF. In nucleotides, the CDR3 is TGCAGCGTTGAAGTGGCGGGAGGGCTAAATGAGCAGTTCTTC.

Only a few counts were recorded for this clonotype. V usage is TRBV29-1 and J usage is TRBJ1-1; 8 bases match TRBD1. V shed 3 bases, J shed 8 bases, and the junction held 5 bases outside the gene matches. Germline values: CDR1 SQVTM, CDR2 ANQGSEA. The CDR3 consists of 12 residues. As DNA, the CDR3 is TGCAGCGTTGATAGGGGGACAGGAGAAGCTTTCTTT. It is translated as CSVDRGTGEAFF.

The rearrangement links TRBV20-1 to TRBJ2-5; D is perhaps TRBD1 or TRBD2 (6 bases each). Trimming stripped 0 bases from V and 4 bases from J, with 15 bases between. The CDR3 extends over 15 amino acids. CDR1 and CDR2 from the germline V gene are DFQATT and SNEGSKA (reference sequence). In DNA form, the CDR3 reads TGCAGTGCTAGAGATCACGGCGAGGGGGGAGAGACCCAGTACTTC. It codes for CSARDHGEGGETQYF.

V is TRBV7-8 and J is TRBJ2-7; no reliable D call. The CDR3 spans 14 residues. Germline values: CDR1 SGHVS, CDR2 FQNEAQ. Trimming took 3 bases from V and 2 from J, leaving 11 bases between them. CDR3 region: CASSLGQNPYEQYF. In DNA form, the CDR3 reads TGTGCCAGCAGCTTGGGCCAGAACCCCTACGAGCAGTACTTC.

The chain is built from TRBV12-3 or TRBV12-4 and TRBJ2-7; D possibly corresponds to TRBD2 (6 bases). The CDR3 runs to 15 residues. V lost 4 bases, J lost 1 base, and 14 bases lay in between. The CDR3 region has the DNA TGTGCCAGCAGTTCCCTAGACGGGAGTTCCTACGAGCAGTACTTC. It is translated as CASSSLDGSSYEQYF.

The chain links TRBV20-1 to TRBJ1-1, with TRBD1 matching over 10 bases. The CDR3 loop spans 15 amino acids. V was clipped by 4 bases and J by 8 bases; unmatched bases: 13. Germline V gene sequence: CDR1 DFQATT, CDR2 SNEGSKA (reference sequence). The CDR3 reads CSANFPRDRGIEAFF. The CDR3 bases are TGCAGTGCTAATTTCCCCCGGGACAGGGGAATAGAAGCTTTCTTT.